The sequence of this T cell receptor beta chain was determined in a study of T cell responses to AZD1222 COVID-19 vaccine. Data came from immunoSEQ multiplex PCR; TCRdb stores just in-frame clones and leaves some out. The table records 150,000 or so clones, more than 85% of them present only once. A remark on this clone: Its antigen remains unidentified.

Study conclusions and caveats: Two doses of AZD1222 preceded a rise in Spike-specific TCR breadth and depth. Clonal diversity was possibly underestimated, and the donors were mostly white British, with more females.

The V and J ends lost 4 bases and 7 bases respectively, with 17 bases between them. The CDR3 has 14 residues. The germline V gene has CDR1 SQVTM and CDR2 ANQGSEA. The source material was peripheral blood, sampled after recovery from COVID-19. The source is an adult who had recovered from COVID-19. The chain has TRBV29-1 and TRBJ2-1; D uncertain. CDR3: CSVGGRDLGNEQFF. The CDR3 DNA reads TGCAGCGTTGGTGGCAGAGACCTGGGGAATGAGCAGTTCTTC.